The text below deals with one TCR beta chain. The sample is drawn from a study of blood T cell repertoires in COVID-19. Study context: Both acute and convalescent COVID-19 samples were obtained from the United States, Italy and Spain. The analysed material was cDNA or gDNA that came from T cells, B-cell-depleted T cells, or PBMCs.

Authors' data handling: Nucleated cell number was recorded as an estimate derived from reference gene primer amplification. Data came from immunoSEQ multiplex PCR; TCRdb stores just in-frame clones and leaves some out. The DNA gave D and trimming, while V, J and clone size come from that table. This sample has under 35,000 clones, with 88% found just once. From germline, CDR1 is SGHTA and CDR2 FQGNSA. V was pared by 5 bases and J by 4 bases, with 7 bases of the junction left unmatched. CDR3 size: 15 residues. This clonotype was obtained from a human donor with active COVID-19. The donor label of this sample is uncertain. The sample consisted of peripheral blood. This chain uses TRBV7-2 with TRBJ1-5, with 8 bases aligning to TRBD1. CDR3 bases: TGTGCCAGCAGCCTCACAGGGGGGTTTAATCAGCCCCAGCATTTT. Translating gives CASSLTGGFNQPQHF. Full variable domain (rest looked up from reference TRBV7-2 and TRBJ1-5): GAGVSQSPSNKVTEKGKDVELRCDPISGHTALYWYRQSLGQGLEFLIYFQGNSAPDKSGLPSDRFSAERTGGSVSTLTIQRTQQEDSAVYLCASSLTGGFNQPQHFGDGTRLSIL.